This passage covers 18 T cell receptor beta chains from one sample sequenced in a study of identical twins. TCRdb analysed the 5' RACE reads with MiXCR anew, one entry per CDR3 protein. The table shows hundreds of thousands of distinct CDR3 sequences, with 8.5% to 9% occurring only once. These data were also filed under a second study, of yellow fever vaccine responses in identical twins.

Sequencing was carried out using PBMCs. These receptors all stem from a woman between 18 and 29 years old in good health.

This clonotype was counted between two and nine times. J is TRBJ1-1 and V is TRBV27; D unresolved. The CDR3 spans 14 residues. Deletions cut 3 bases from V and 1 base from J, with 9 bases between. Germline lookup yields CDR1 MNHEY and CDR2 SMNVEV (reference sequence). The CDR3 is CASSFAGKNTEAFF. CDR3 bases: TGTGCCAGCAGTTTTGCGGGTAAGAACACTGAAGCTTTCTTT.

In DNA form, the CDR3 reads TGTGCCAGCAGTGAGGAGCCGTCTAAGGGGAACATTCAGTACTTC. This encodes CASSEEPSKGNIQYF. The genes are TRBV2 and TRBJ2-4; possibly TRBD1 for D (5 bases). Germline assignment: CDR1 SNHLY and CDR2 FYNNEI. The CDR3 is 15 amino acids. V dropped 3 bases and J dropped 7 bases, with 16 bases sitting between them.

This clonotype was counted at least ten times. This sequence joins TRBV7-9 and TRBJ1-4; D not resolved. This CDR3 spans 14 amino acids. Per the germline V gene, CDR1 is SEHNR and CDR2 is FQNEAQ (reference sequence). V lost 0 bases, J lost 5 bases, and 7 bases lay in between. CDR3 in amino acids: CASSLAQRNEKLFF. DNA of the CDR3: TGTGCCAGCAGCTTAGCACAGCGGAATGAAAAACTGTTTTTT. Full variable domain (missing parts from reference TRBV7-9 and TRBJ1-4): DTGVSQNPRHKITKRGQNVTFRCDPISEHNRLYWYRQTLGQGPEFLTYFQNEAQLEKSRLLSDRFSAERPKGSFSTLEIQRTEQGDSAMYLCASSLAQRNEKLFFGSGTQLSVL.

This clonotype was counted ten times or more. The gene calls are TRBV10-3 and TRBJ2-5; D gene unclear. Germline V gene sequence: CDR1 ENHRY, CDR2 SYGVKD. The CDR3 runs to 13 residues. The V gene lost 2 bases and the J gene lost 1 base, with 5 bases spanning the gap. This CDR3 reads CAISEVVQETQYF. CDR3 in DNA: TGTGCCATCAGTGAGGTGGTCCAAGAGACCCAGTACTTC.

Here the CDR3 DNA reads TGTGCCAGCAGTGACGGTGGACAGGGGCGTCGTGGCTACACCTTC. This sequence encodes CASSDGGQGRRGYTF. This sequence joins TRBV6-1 and TRBJ1-2, with TRBD1 identical over 9 bases. The germline V gene encodes CDR1 MNHNS and CDR2 SASEGT. Trimming at V came to 3 bases and at J to 7 bases, leaving 9 bases not matched to a gene. The CDR3 covers 15 residues.

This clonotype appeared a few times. The DNA of the CDR3 is TGTGCCAGCAGCCGCGAACCCGGGCTGGGCAATGAGCAGTTCTTC. It codes for CASSREPGLGNEQFF. The chain recombines TRBV6-1 with TRBJ2-1; unclear D gene. Trimming removed 6 bases from V and 6 bases from J, with 18 bases in between. Germline V gene data show CDR1 as MNHNS and CDR2 as SASEGT. CDR3 length equals 15 residues.

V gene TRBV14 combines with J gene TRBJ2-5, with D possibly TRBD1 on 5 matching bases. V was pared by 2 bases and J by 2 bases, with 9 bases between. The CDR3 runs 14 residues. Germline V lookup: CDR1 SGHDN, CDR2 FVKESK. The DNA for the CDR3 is TGTGCCAGCAGCCAATGGAGACAGCAAGAGACCCAGTACTTC. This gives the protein CASSQWRQQETQYF.

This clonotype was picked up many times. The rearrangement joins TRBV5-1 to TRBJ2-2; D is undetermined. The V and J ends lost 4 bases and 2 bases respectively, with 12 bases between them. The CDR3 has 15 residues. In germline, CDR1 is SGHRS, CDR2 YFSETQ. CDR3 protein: CASSPAGSNTGELFF. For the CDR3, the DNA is TGCGCCAGCAGCCCCGCCGGGTCAAACACCGGGGAGCTGTTTTTT.

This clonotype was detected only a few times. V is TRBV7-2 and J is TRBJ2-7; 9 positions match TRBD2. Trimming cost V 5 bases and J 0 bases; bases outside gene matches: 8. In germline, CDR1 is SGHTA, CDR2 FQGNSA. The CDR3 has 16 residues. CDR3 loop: CASSPGTSQSSYEQYF. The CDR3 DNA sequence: TGTGCCAGCAGCCCGGGGACTAGCCAAAGCTCCTACGAGCAGTACTTC.

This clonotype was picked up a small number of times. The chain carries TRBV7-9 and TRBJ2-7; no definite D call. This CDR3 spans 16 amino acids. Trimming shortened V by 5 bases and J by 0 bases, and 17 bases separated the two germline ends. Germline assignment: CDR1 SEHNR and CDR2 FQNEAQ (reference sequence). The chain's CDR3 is CASSPFGLASSYEQYF. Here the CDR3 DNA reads TGTGCCAGCAGCCCCTTCGGGCTTGCCAGCTCCTACGAGCAGTACTTC.

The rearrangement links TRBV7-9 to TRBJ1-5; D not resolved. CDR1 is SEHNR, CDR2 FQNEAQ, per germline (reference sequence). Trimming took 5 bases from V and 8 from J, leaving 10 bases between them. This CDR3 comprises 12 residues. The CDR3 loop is CASSASPEPQHF. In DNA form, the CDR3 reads TGTGCCAGCAGCGCGTCTCCGGAGCCCCAGCATTTT.

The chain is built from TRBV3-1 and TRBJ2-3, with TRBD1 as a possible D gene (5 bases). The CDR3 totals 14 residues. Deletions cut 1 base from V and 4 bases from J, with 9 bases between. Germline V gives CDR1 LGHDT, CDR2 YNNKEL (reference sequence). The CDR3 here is CASSQVGRADTQYF. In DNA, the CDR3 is TGTGCCAGCAGCCAAGTGGGCAGGGCAGATACGCAGTATTTT.

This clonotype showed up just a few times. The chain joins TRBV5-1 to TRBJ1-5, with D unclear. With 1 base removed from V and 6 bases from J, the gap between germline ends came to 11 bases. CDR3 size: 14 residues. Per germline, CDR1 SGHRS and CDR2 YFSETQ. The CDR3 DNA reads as TGCGCCAGCAGCTTGTCGGGAGGTGGTCAGCCCCAGCATTTT. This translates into CASSLSGGGQPQHF.

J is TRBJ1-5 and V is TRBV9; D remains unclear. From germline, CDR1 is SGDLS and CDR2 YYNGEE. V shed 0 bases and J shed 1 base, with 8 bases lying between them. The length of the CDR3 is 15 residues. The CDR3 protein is CASSVGGKSNQPQHF. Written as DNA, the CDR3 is TGTGCCAGCAGCGTAGGAGGTAAGAGCAATCAGCCCCAGCATTTT.

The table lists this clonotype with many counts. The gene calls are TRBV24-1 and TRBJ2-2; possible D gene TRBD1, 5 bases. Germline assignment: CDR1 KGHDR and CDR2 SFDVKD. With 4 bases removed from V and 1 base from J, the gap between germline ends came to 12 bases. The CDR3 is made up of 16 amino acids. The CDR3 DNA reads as TGTGCCACCAGTGACCCGGACACGAAGAACACCGGGGAGCTGTTTTTT. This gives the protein CATSDPDTKNTGELFF.

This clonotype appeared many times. CDR3 nucleotide sequence: TGTGCCAGCAGTTTCAATCTCGGCTCTGGAAACACCATATATTTT. This translates into CASSFNLGSGNTIYF. This chain joins TRBV12-3 or TRBV12-4 and TRBJ1-3; the D is unclear. The ends were cut back, 3 bases at V and 0 bases at J, with 9 bases in the middle. The CDR3 has 15 residues.

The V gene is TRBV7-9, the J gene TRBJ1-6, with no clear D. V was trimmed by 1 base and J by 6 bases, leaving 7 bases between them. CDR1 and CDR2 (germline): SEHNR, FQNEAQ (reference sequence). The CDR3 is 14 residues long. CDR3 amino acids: CASSLVPVNSPLHF. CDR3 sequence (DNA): TGTGCCAGCAGCTTAGTGCCAGTTAATTCACCCCTCCACTTT.

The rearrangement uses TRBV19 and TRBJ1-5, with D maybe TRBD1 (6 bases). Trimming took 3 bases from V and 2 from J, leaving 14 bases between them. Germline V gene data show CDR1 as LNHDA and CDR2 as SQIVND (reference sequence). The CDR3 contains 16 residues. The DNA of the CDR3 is TGTGCCAGTAGTATGTACAGGGAAAAGCGCAATCAGCCCCAGCATTTT. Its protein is CASSMYREKRNQPQHF. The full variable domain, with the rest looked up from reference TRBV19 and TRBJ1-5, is DGGITQSPKYLFRKEGQNVTLSCEQNLNHDAMYWYRQDPGQGLRLIYYSQIVNDFQKGDIAEGYSVSREKKESFPLTVTSAQKNPTAFYLCASSMYREKRNQPQHFGDGTRLSIL.